A selection of T cell receptor beta chains follows, all from one sample in a study of neoadjuvant nivolumab and ipilimumab in lung cancer. Sequencing was performed with immunoSEQ multiplex PCR; in TCRdb, only in-frame clones are kept and a portion is missing. The sample records about 7,300 clones, more than 80% being singletons. Sequenced here: tumor tissue, sampled after neoadjuvant nivolumab, alone or with ipilimumab, at or shortly before surgery. The origin of the receptors is an adult with non-small cell lung cancer. Each CDR3 is given with its conserved first and last residue. Each record gives: clone size, D gene, V gene, J gene, CDR3 protein, CDR3 DNA. A D gene is named only where the DNA matches it firmly. Clone size is not always given. Where it is, it says once, few, many or a class for expanded clones.

-	TRBD1	TRBV29-1	TRBJ2-3	CSVEMLGTGGSDTQYF	TGCAGCGTTGAGATGCTAGGGACAGGGGGTTCAGATACGCAGTATTTT
-	TRBD2	TRBV4-3	TRBJ2-7	CASSLRTSGAESYEQYF	TGCGCCAGCAGCCTCAGGACTAGCGGGGCAGAGAGCTACGAGCAGTACTTC
-	TRBD1	TRBV15	TRBJ2-5	CATSSKGQWQETQYF	TGTGCCACCAGCTCAAAGGGACAGTGGCAAGAGACCCAGTACTTC
-	-	TRBV7-9	TRBJ2-6	CASSLFHRAPSGANVLTF	TGTGCCAGCAGCCTTTTTCACAGGGCTCCCTCTGGGGCCAACGTCCTGACTTTC
-	-	TRBV9	TRBJ1-2	CASSANYGYTF	TGTGCCAGCAGCGCAAACTATGGCTACACCTTC
-	-	TRBV18	TRBJ1-1	CASSQEKNTEAFF	TGTGCCAGCTCACAAGAGAAGAACACTGAAGCTTTCTTT
-	TRBD1	TRBV29-1	TRBJ1-5	CSVVQGREGSQHF	TGCAGCGTTGTACAGGGGCGGGAGGGGTCCCAGCATTTT
few	-	TRBV12-5	TRBJ2-1	CASGLGNEQFF	TGTGCTAGTGGTTTGGGGAATGAGCAGTTCTTC
few	-	TRBV6-1	TRBJ1-4	CASSSPGEKLFF	TGTGCCAGCAGTTCTCCAGGGGAAAAACTGTTTTTT
-	-	TRBV2	TRBJ1-2	CASSLGPTGWGYGYTF	TGTGCCAGCAGTTTGGGACCAACGGGCTGGGGCTATGGCTACACCTTC
-	-	TRBV7-8	TRBJ1-1	CASSLKGARRAEAFF	TGTGCCAGCAGCTTAAAAGGGGCCCGAAGGGCTGAAGCTTTCTTT
-	-	TRBV5-1	TRBJ1-6	CASSLSPQSGMNSPLHF	TGCGCCAGCAGCTTGTCCCCACAATCGGGGATGAATTCACCCCTCCACTTT
-	TRBD1	TRBV6-5	TRBJ2-2	CASSKRQGGTGELFF	TGTGCCAGCAGTAAAAGACAGGGGGGAACCGGGGAGCTGTTTTTT
-	TRBD1	TRBV27	TRBJ1-5	CASSSSGGRVQPQHF	TGTGCCAGCAGTTCCTCAGGGGGAAGGGTTCAGCCCCAGCATTTT
-	-	TRBV18	TRBJ2-7	CASSVGGREQYF	TGTGCCAGCTCAGTGGGGGGTCGGGAGCAGTACTTC
-	-	TRBV4-1	TRBJ1-5	CASSQTGSQPQHF	TGCGCCAGCAGCCAGACAGGAAGTCAGCCCCAGCATTTT
-	TRBD2	TRBV18	TRBJ2-3	CASSPLGLAGASTDTQYF	TGTGCCAGCTCACCCTTGGGGCTAGCGGGGGCCAGCACAGATACGCAGTATTTT
-	-	TRBV6-5	TRBJ2-3	CASSQGPRGWDTQYF	TGTGCCAGCAGTCAGGGGCCTCGGGGATGGGATACGCAGTATTTT
-	-	TRBV5-1	TRBJ2-1	CASSLGAGNNEQFF	TGCGCCAGCAGCTTGGGTGCCGGAAACAATGAGCAGTTCTTC
-	-	TRBV28	TRBJ1-1	CASSLWPGSLNTEAFF	TGTGCCAGCAGTTTATGGCCAGGTTCTTTGAACACTGAAGCTTTCTTT
-	-	TRBV6-1	TRBJ2-7	CASSESQNGGSEQYF	TGTGCCAGCAGTGAAAGTCAAAATGGGGGCTCCGAGCAGTACTTC
-	-	TRBV6-1	TRBJ2-1	CASSEAWEQFF	TGTGCCAGCAGTGAAGCCTGGGAGCAGTTCTTC
-	-	TRBV6-6	TRBJ1-2	CASSYSRQNGYTF	TGTGCCAGCAGTTACTCGAGACAGAATGGCTACACCTTC
-	TRBD1	TRBV6-5	TRBJ1-5	CASRPQGGSNQPQHF	TGTGCCAGCAGGCCCCAGGGGGGCTCCAATCAGCCCCAGCATTTT
-	TRBD2	TRBV6-6	TRBJ2-1	CASRGGGLNEQFF	TGTGCCAGCAGGGGCGGGGGGCTCAATGAGCAGTTCTTC
-	-	TRBV7-2	TRBJ1-5	CASSFSPNQPQHF	TGTGCCAGCAGCTTTAGTCCAAATCAGCCCCAGCATTTT
-	-	TRBV5-6	TRBJ2-1	CASNLQAGNEQFF	TGTGCCAGCAACTTACAGGCGGGCAATGAGCAGTTCTTC
-	-	TRBV9	TRBJ1-1	CASSVGPGGGNTEAFF	TGTGCCAGCAGCGTAGGCCCAGGAGGAGGGAACACTGAAGCTTTCTTT
-	-	TRBV10-3	TRBJ2-1	CAIRPTGSSYNEQFF	TGTGCCATCAGGCCGACGGGGAGCTCCTACAATGAGCAGTTCTTC
-	TRBD1	TRBV10-3	TRBJ1-1	CAIGNQGGEAFF	TGTGCCATCGGCAACCAGGGGGGTGAAGCTTTCTTT
once	TRBD1	TRBV11-2	TRBJ2-7	CASSKTGQHEQYF	TGTGCCAGCAGCAAGACAGGGCAGCACGAGCAGTACTTC
-	-	TRBV7-9	TRBJ2-2	CASIHGAANTGELFF	TGTGCCAGCATCCACGGGGCGGCAAACACCGGGGAGCTGTTTTTT
-	-	TRBV6-5	TRBJ2-7	CASSRGGEGTYEQYF	TGTGCCAGCAGTAGAGGGGGGGAGGGCACCTACGAGCAGTACTTC
-	TRBD2	TRBV7-2	TRBJ2-1	CASSWASGGEYEQFF	TGTGCCAGCAGCTGGGCTAGCGGGGGGGAATATGAGCAGTTCTTC
-	-	TRBV30	TRBJ2-3	CAYELVRADTQYF	TGTGCCTACGAACTAGTCAGGGCAGATACGCAGTATTTT
-	-	TRBV4-1	TRBJ1-2	CASSPDQDRVIRYTF	TGCGCCAGCAGCCCAGATCAGGACCGAGTTATTCGCTACACCTTC
-	-	TRBV7-2	TRBJ2-7	CASSNRGGYEQYF	TGTGCCAGCAGCAACAGGGGAGGCTACGAGCAGTACTTC
-	TRBD2	TRBV5-4	TRBJ2-3	CASSFETSGTDTQYF	TGTGCCAGCAGCTTCGAGACTAGCGGCACAGATACGCAGTATTTT
-	-	TRBV5-1	TRBJ2-3	CASSLASQKPTDTQYF	TGCGCCAGCAGCTTGGCAAGTCAGAAACCCACAGATACGCAGTATTTT
-	TRBD2	TRBV7-2	TRBJ2-7	CASSGGASGGYEQYF	TGTGCCAGCAGCGGTGGGGCTAGCGGGGGCTACGAGCAGTACTTC
once	-	TRBV7-9	TRBJ1-6	CASTRVNSPLHF	TGTGCCAGCACCAGGGTTAATTCACCCCTCCACTTT
-	TRBD1	TRBV19	TRBJ1-2	CASSINRDRGNYGYTF	TGTGCCAGTAGTATTAACCGGGACAGGGGGAACTATGGCTACACCTTC
-	-	TRBV5-1	TRBJ2-7	CASSLAGPAYEQYF	TGCGCCAGCAGCTTGGCCGGCCCAGCCTACGAGCAGTACTTC
-	-	TRBV5-6	TRBJ2-7	CASSLDYEQYF	TGTGCCAGCAGCTTGGACTACGAGCAGTACTTC